This TCR beta chain originates from a study of blood T cell repertoires in COVID-19. Across the study: The study drew acute and convalescent COVID-19 samples from the United States, Italy and Spain. PBMCs, B-cell-depleted T cells, or T cells were the source of the cDNA or gDNA that made up the material.

Repertoires were generated with immunoSEQ multiplex PCR, while TCRdb's copy carries only in-frame clones and drops some. The sample lists over 90,000 clones; around 84% were seen once. CDR1 and CDR2 (germline): SGHRS, YFSETQ. The CDR3 is made up of 15 amino acids. The ends were cut back, 0 bases at V and 7 bases at J, with 13 bases in the middle. V and J are TRBV5-1 and TRBJ1-4; no definite D call. This receptor was identified in a woman aged 60-70 years in a cohort sampled during active or convalescent COVID-19. The material sequenced was peripheral blood. The CDR3 coding sequence is TGCGCCAGCAGCTTGGCCGGCGGGAACAGTGAAAAACTGTTTTTT. Residues: CASSLAGGNSEKLFF.